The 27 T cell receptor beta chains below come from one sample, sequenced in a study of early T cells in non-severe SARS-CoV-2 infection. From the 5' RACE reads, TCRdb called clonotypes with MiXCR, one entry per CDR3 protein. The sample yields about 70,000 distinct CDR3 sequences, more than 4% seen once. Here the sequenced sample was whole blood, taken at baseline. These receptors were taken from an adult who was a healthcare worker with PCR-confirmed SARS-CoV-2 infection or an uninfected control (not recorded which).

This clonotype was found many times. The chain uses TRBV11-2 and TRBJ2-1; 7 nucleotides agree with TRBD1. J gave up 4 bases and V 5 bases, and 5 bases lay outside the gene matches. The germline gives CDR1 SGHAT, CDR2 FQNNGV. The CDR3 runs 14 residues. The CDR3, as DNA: TGTGCCAGCAGCGCTAACAGGGGATACAATGAGCAGTTCTTC. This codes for CASSANRGYNEQFF.

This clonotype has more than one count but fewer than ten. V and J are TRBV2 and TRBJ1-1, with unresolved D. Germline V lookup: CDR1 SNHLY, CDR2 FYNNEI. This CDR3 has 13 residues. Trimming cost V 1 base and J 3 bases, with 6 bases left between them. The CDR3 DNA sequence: TGTGCCAGCAGTGAAGAGGCAGACACTGAAGCTTTCTTT. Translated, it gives CASSEEADTEAFF.

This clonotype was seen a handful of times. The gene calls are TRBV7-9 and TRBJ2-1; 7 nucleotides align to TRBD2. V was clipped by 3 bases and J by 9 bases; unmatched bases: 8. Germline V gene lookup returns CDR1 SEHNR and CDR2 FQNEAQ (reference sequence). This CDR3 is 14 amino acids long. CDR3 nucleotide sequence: TGTGCCAGCAGCTTGGTGCAGGGCGGGAGTGAGCAGTTCTTC. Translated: CASSLVQGGSEQFF.

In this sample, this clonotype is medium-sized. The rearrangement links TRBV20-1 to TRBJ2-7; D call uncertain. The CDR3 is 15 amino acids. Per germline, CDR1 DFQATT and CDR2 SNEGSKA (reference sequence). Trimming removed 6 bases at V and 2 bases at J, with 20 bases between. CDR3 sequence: CSAGQSPSRAYEQYF. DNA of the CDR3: TGCAGTGCCGGGCAAAGTCCGAGCCGGGCCTACGAGCAGTACTTC.

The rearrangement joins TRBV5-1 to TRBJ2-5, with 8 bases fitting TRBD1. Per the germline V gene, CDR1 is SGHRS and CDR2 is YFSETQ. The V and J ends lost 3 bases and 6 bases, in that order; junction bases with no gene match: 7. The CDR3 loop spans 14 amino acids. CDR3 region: CASSSSQGAQTQYF. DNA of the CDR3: TGCGCCAGCAGCTCCAGTCAGGGGGCACAGACCCAGTACTTC.

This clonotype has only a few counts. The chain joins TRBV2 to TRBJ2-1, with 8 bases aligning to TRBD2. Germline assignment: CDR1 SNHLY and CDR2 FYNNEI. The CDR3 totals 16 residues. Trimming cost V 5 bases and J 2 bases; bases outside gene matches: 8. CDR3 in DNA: TGTGCCAGCAGTAACCCCGGGACTAGTACCTACAATGAGCAGTTCTTC. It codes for CASSNPGTSTYNEQFF.

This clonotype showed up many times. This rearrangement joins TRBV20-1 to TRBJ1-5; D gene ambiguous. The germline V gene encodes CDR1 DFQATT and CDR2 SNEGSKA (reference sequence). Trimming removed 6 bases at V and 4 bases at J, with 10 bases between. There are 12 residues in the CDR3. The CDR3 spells CSAPDGNQPQHF. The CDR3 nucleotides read TGCAGTGCGCCCGACGGAAATCAGCCCCAGCATTTT.

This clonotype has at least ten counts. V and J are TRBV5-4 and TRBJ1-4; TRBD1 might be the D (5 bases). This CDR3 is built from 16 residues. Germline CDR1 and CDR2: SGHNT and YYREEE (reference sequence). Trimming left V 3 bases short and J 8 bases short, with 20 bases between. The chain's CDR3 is CASSSFGSGKEEKLFF. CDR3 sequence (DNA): TGTGCCAGCAGCTCCTTCGGGTCAGGGAAGGAAGAAAAACTGTTTTTT.

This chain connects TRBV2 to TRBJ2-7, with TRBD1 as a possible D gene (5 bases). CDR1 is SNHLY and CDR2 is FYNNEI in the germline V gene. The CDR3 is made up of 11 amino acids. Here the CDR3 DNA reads TGTGTCTTAAGGGGCTCCTACGAGCAGTACTTC. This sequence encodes CVLRGSYEQYF.

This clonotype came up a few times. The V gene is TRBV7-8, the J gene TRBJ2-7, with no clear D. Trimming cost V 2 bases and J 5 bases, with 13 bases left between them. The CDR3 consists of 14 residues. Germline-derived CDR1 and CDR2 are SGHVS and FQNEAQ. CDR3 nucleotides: TGTGCCAGCAGCTTATCGTTGGGGTTTGACGAGCAGTACTTC. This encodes CASSLSLGFDEQYF.

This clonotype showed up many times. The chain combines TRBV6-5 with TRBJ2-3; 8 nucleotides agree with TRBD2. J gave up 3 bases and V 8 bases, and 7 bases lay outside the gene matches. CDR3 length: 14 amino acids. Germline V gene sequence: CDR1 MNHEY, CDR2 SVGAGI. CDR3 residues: CASWRLANTDTQYF. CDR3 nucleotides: TGTGCCAGCTGGAGACTAGCGAATACAGATACGCAGTATTTT.

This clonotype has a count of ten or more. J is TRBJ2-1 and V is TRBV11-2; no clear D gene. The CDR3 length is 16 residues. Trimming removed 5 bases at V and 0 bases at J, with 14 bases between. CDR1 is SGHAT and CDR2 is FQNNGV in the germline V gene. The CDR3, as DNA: TGTGCCAGCAGCGCTAATCGGATAAGCTCCTACAATGAGCAGTTCTTC. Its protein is CASSANRISSYNEQFF.

In nucleotides, the CDR3 is TGCGCCAGCAGCCAAACCCAACGGGAGACCCAGTACTTC. Its translation: CASSQTQRETQYF. The gene calls are TRBV4-1 and TRBJ2-5; D gene unclear. The length of the CDR3 is 13 residues. With 2 bases removed from V and 5 bases from J, the gap between germline ends came to 9 bases. CDR1 is MGHRA and CDR2 is YSYEKL in the germline V gene.

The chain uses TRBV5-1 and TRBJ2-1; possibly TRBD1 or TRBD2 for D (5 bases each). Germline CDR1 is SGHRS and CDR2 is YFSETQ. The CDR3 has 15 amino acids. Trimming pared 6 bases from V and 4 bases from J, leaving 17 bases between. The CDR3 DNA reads TGCGCCAGCACCCCTGAGGGGTCAGGGTACAATGAGCAGTTCTTC. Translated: CASTPEGSGYNEQFF.

The CDR3 region is CASSLETSGSWNEQFF. DNA for the CDR3: TGCGCCAGCAGCTTAGAAACTAGCGGGAGTTGGAATGAGCAGTTCTTC. V is TRBV5-1 and J is TRBJ2-1; 11 nucleotides align to TRBD2. J was trimmed by 7 bases and V by 2 bases; bases with no gene match: 8. Germline values: CDR1 SGHRS, CDR2 YFSETQ. The CDR3 runs to 16 residues.

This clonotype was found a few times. Written as DNA, the CDR3 is TGCAGTGCTAGCGGGAGGGGCTCCTACAATGAGCAGTTCTTC. Its protein is CSASGRGSYNEQFF. V usage is TRBV20-1 and J usage is TRBJ2-1; 8 bases match TRBD2. The V and J ends lost 3 bases and 0 bases, in that order; junction bases with no gene match: 1. CDR1 and CDR2 (germline): DFQATT, SNEGSKA (reference sequence). The CDR3 runs to 14 residues.

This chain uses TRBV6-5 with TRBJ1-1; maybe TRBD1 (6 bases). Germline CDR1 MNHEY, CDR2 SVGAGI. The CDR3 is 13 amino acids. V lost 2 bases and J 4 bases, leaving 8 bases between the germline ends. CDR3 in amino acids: CASSYQGITEAFF. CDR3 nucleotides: TGTGCCAGCAGTTACCAGGGGATCACTGAAGCTTTCTTT.

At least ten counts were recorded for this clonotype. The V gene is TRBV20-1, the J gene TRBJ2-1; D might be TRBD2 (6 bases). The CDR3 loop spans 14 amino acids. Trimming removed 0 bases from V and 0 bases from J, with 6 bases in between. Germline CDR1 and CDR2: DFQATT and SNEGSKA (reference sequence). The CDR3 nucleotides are TGCAGTGCTAGAGACGGGAGCTCCTACAATGAGCAGTTCTTC. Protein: CSARDGSSYNEQFF.

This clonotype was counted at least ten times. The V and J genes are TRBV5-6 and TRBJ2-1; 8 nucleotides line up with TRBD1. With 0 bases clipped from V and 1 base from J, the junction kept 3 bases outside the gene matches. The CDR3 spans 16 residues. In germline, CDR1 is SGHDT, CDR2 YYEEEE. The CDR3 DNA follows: TGTGCCAGCAGCTTGGCGACAGGGGTTTCCTACAATGAGCAGTTCTTC. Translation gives CASSLATGVSYNEQFF.

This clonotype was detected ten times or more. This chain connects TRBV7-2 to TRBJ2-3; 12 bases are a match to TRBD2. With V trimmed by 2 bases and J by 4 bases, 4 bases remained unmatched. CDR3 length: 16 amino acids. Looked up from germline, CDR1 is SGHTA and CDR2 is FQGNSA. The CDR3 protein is CASSLKLAGGADTQYF. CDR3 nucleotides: TGTGCCAGCAGCTTAAAACTAGCGGGGGGCGCAGATACGCAGTATTTT. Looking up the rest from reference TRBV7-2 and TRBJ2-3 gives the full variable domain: GAGVSQSPSNKVTEKGKDVELRCDPISGHTALYWYRQSLGQGLEFLIYFQGNSAPDKSGLPSDRFSAERTGGSVSTLTIQRTQQEDSAVYLCASSLKLAGGADTQYFGPGTRLTVL.

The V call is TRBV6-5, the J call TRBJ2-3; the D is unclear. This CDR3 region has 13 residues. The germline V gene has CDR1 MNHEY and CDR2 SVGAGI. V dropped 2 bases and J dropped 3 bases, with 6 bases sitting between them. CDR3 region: CASSYARTDTQYF. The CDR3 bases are TGTGCCAGCAGTTACGCCCGGACAGATACGCAGTATTTT.

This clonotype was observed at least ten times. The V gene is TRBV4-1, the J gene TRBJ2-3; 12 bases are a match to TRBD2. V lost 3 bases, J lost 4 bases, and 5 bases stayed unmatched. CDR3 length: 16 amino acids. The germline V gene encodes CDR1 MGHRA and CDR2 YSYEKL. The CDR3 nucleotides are TGCGCCAGCAGCCAGACTAGCGGGAGAGGGGCAGATACGCAGTATTTT. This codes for CASSQTSGRGADTQYF.

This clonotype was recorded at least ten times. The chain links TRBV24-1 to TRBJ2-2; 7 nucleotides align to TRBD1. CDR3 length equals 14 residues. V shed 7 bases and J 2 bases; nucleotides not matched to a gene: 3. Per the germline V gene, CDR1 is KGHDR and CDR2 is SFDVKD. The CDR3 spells CATSWDSNTGELFF. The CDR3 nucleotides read TGTGCCACCAGCTGGGACAGCAACACCGGGGAGCTGTTTTTT.

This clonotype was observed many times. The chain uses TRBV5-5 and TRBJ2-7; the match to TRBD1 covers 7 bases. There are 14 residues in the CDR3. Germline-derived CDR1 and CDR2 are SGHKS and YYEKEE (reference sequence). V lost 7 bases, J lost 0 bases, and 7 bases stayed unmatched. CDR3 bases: TGTGCCAGCTACACGGGACAGATCTCCTACGAGCAGTACTTC. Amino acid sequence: CASYTGQISYEQYF.

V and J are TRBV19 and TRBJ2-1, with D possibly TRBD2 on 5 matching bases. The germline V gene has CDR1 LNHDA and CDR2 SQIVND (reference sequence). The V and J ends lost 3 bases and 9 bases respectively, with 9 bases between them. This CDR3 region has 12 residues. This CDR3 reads CASSIGSVEQFF. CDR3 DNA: TGTGCCAGTAGTATTGGTAGCGTTGAGCAGTTCTTC. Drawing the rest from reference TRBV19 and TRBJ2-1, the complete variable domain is DGGITQSPKYLFRKEGQNVTLSCEQNLNHDAMYWYRQDPGQGLRLIYYSQIVNDFQKGDIAEGYSVSREKKESFPLTVTSAQKNPTAFYLCASSIGSVEQFFGPGTRLTVL.

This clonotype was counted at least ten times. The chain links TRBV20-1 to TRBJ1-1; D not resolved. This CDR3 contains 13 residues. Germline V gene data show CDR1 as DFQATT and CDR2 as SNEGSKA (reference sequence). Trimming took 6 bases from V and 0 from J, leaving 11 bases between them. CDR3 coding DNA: TGCAGTGCCCCCCATGGGGTGAACACTGAAGCTTTCTTT. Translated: CSAPHGVNTEAFF.

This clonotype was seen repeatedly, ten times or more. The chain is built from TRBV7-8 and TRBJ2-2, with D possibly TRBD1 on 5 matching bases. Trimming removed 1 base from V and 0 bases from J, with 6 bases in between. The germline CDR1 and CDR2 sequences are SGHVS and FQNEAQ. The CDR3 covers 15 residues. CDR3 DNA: TGTGCCAGCAGCTTAGGGACACCGAACACCGGGGAGCTGTTTTTT. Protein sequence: CASSLGTPNTGELFF.